The sequence of this T cell receptor (beta chain) was determined in a study of blood T cell repertoires in COVID-19. Study context: The study drew acute and convalescent COVID-19 samples from the United States, Italy and Spain. T cells, B-cell-depleted T cells, or PBMCs supplied cDNA or gDNA.

The V and J ends lost 0 bases and 1 base respectively, with 9 bases between them. The CDR3 has 15 residues. Germline loops: CDR1 MGHRA, CDR2 YSYEKL. Per the original methods: The authors estimated nucleated cell counts from reference gene primer amplification. Profiling relied on immunoSEQ multiplex PCR, and the TCRdb table lists in-frame clones only, not all of them. V and J calls plus clone size are reproduced from that table; the DNA served to infer D and trimming. The sample includes about 290,000 clones, roughly 80% of them seen just once. This receptor was identified in a woman between 50 and 59 years old with active or convalescent COVID-19. The chain joins TRBV4-1 to TRBJ1-1; D unclear. The sample was peripheral blood. In nucleotides, the CDR3 is TGCGCCAGCAGCCAAGATCGACACGGGAACACTGAAGCTTTCTTT. Protein sequence: CASSQDRHGNTEAFF.